This T cell receptor beta chain came from a study of cytomegalovirus exposure and HLA in healthy donors. Overall study: The roughly 670 first-cohort repertoires shared a platform with the 120 validation repertoires, as reported in a later analysis.

This CDR3 is 16 amino acids long. The germline V gene encodes CDR1 SNHLY and CDR2 FYNNEI. The donors were members of the validation cohort comprising about 130 subjects, separate from the roughly 650-subject first cohort. Profiled with immunoSEQ multiplex PCR; TCRdb holds only in-frame clones, not every one. The data show fewer than 200,000 clones, about 87% seen once. Overall study results and limits: Listed as cytomegalovirus-associated were 150 to 200 TCR beta chains. In vitro checks showed that a few CMV-associated chains really do target CMV antigens.

As to this clone: Its specificity is not known.

V usage is TRBV2 and J usage is TRBJ2-5; a weak D match, TRBD1 (5 bases). The end of the DNA fits TRBJ2-7 better, so the J call may be wrong. The specimen sequenced was PBMCs. The sequence was obtained from a woman in her twenties or thirties in good health and CMV-seronegative. CDR3 region: CASTTFPSQGSYEQYF. DNA for the CDR3: TGTGCCAGCACCACATTTCCAAGCCAGGGCTCCTACGAGCAGTACTTC.